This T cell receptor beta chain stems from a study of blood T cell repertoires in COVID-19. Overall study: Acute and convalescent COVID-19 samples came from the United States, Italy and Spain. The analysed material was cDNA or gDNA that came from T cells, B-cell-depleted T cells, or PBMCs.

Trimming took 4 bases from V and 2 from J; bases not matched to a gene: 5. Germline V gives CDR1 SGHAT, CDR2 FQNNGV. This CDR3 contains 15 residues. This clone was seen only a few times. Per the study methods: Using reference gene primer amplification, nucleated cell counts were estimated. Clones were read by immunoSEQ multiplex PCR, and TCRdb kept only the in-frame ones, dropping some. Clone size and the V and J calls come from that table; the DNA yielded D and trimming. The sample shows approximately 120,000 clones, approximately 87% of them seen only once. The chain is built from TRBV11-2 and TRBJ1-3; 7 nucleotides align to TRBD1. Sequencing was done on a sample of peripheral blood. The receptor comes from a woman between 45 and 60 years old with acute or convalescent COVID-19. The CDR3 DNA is TGTGCCAGCAGCTACCCCGGGACAGCTGGAAACACCATATATTTT. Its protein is CASSYPGTAGNTIYF.